This TCR beta chain stems from a study of identical twins. One entry per CDR3 protein, called by TCRdb with MiXCR from the 5' RACE reads. The table records 450,000 to 650,000 distinct CDR3 sequences, over 8.5% of them present only once. This clonotype has more than one count but fewer than ten. Its antigen is not known. Findings and caveats of the study: In drawing conclusions, the study used cross-sectional statistical analysis and did not follow the same donors.

This sample also belongs to another study, concerning yellow fever vaccine responses in identical twins.

Sequencing was performed on PBMCs. This TCR came from a woman between 18 and 29 years old in good health.

CDR3 sequence (DNA): TGTGCCAGCAGCCCAGGGGGGGTTAGCGGGGGAGTCTACAATGAGCAGTTCTTC. Protein product: CASSPGGVSGGVYNEQFF. The J gene is TRBJ2-1, the V gene TRBV28, with 9 bases lining up with TRBD2. V was clipped by 6 bases and J by 3 bases; unmatched bases: 15. Germline lookup yields CDR1 MDHEN and CDR2 SYDVKM. The length of the CDR3 is 18 residues.